Only one count was recorded for the clone carrying this T cell receptor (beta chain). This CDR3 spans 15 amino acids. The germline gives CDR1 SGHAT, CDR2 FQNNGV. TCRdb fed the PCR reads into MiXCR, producing one record per CDR3 protein. The profile shows roughly 14,000 distinct CDR3 sequences, approximately 50% of them singletons. This record comes from a study of tumor-infiltrating lymphocytes in oesophageal squamous cell carcinoma. What was sequenced was blood. This sequence was found in a male donor with esophageal squamous cell carcinoma. The chain carries TRBV11-2 and TRBJ2-3; the match to TRBD2 covers 10 bases. The assigned J gene may be wrong: the sequence end matches TRBJ2-7 better. CDR3 sequence reads: CASSRPSGSSYEQYF. The CDR3, as DNA: TGTGCCAGCAGCCGTCCTAGCGGGAGTTCCTACGAGCAGTACTTC.